The 24 T cell receptor beta chains below come from one sample, sequenced in a study of blood T cell repertoires in COVID-19. Method: immunoSEQ multiplex PCR; TCRdb's copy keeps in-frame clones and lacks some. The sample contains about 210,000 clones, around 81% of which appear only once. The sample consisted of peripheral blood. The origin of the receptors is a woman in her 70s with acute or convalescent COVID-19.

The chain combines TRBV4-3 with TRBJ2-2; 8 bases match TRBD1. The CDR3 runs to 18 residues. Germline CDR1 reads LGHNA; CDR2 reads YSLEER. J lost 0 bases, V lost 1 base, and 7 bases had no gene match. CDR3 amino acids: CASSQVWTGPSNTGELFF. As DNA, the CDR3 is TGCGCCAGCAGCCAAGTCTGGACAGGGCCATCGAACACCGGGGAGCTGTTTTTT.

The chain couples TRBV6-5 to TRBJ1-2; 9 bases line up with TRBD1. Germline values: CDR1 MNHEY, CDR2 SVGAGI. The ends lost 6 bases at V and 6 bases at J; junction bases unmatched: 11. This CDR3 has 15 amino acids. CDR3 coding DNA: TGTGCCAGCAGCGGGTGGGACAGGGAATACCATGGCTACACCTTC. Translated: CASSGWDREYHGYTF.

This clone was recorded at least ten times. The V and J genes are TRBV2 and TRBJ2-2; 7 bases are a match to TRBD1. The CDR3 covers 14 residues. V gave up 5 bases and J gave up 1 base; unmatched junction bases: 1. The germline CDR1 and CDR2 sequences are SNHLY and FYNNEI. The CDR3 is CASSWTGNTGELFF. The CDR3 nucleotides are TGTGCCAGCAGTTGGACAGGGAACACCGGGGAGCTGTTTTTT.

This sequence joins TRBV9 and TRBJ2-3; D possibly corresponds to TRBD2 (7 bases). Germline V gene sequence: CDR1 SGDLS, CDR2 YYNGEE. The V end was cut by 0 bases, the J end by 6 bases, with 11 bases between. CDR3 length equals 14 residues. The CDR3 is CASSVGGGGDTQYF. The CDR3 DNA sequence: TGTGCCAGCAGCGTAGGAGGGGGAGGGGATACGCAGTATTTT.

V gene TRBV9 combines with J gene TRBJ2-5, with 9 bases matching TRBD1. The CDR3 has 14 residues. The germline gives CDR1 SGDLS, CDR2 YYNGEE. V lost 4 bases, J lost 5 bases, and 6 bases stayed unmatched. CDR3: CASSSGQGGETQYF. CDR3 bases: TGTGCCAGCAGCTCGGGACAGGGCGGCGAGACCCAGTACTTC.

CDR3 sequence: CASSFSSASGGQETQYF. As DNA, the CDR3 is TGTGCCAGCAGCTTTAGCTCGGCTAGCGGGGGTCAAGAGACCCAGTACTTC. This sequence joins TRBV5-8 and TRBJ2-5, with TRBD2 matching over 10 bases. The CDR3 length is 17 residues. CDR1 SGHTS and CDR2 YDEGEE come from the germline V gene. The V gene end was trimmed by 2 bases and the J gene end by 2 bases; junction bases not matched to a gene: 9.

The V call is TRBV11-2, the J call TRBJ2-1; 9 bases line up with TRBD2. Germline lookup yields CDR1 SGHAT and CDR2 FQNNGV. This CDR3 is built from 16 residues. Trimming at V came to 5 bases and at J to 7 bases, leaving 12 bases not matched to a gene. CDR3 bases: TGTGCCAGCAGCACCTCTAGCGGGGCGTCCGGGAATGAGCAGTTCTTC. Amino acids: CASSTSSGASGNEQFF.

V is TRBV7-9 and J is TRBJ2-7; D is perhaps TRBD1 (6 bases). CDR3 length: 14 residues. Germline loops: CDR1 SEHNR, CDR2 FQNEAQ (reference sequence). V lost 6 bases and J lost 3, with 15 bases in between. Written as DNA, the CDR3 is TGTGCCAGCAGTCAGGGGCAGATCTTCTACGAGCAGTACTTC. Its protein product is CASSQGQIFYEQYF.

This clone was seen more than once but under ten times. J is TRBJ2-3 and V is TRBV24-1, with TRBD2 identical over 8 bases. Trimming took 3 bases from V and 8 from J; bases not matched to a gene: 3. This CDR3 spans 13 amino acids. From germline, CDR1 is KGHDR and CDR2 SFDVKD. The CDR3 DNA follows: TGTGCCACCAGTGATGACGGACTAGCTACGCAGTATTTT. Translation: CATSDDGLATQYF.

A single count supports this clone. This chain connects TRBV19 to TRBJ1-6; D is unclear. The CDR3 totals 15 residues. CDR1 and CDR2 from the germline V gene are LNHDA and SQIVND (reference sequence). V was shortened by 0 bases and J by 6 bases, with 9 bases between the two germline ends. Here the CDR3 DNA reads TGTGCCAGTAGTATAGATGGGAGCCCTAATTCACCCCTCCACTTT. As protein: CASSIDGSPNSPLHF.

The genes are TRBV7-2 and TRBJ2-7, with 13 bases aligning to TRBD2. This CDR3 is 18 amino acids long. The germline CDR1 and CDR2 sequences are SGHTA and FQGNSA. V shed 5 bases and J 2 bases; nucleotides not matched to a gene: 12. The CDR3: CASSLTSGGYLRTYEQYF. The CDR3 DNA sequence: TGTGCCAGCAGCCTGACTAGCGGGGGGTACCTTCGGACCTACGAGCAGTACTTC.

The genes are TRBV4-1 and TRBJ2-5, with 8 bases lining up with TRBD1. Germline V lookup: CDR1 MGHRA, CDR2 YSYEKL. The CDR3 sequence is 15 residues long. The trim removed 4 bases at V and 4 bases at J, leaving 8 bases unmatched. CDR3 in amino acids: CASSPRNRGIETQYF. CDR3 in DNA: TGCGCCAGCAGCCCCAGGAACAGGGGGATAGAGACCCAGTACTTC.

The V and J genes are TRBV5-6 and TRBJ2-5; D unclear. Trimming shortened V by 6 bases and J by 5 bases, and 17 bases separated the two germline ends. The CDR3 is 14 amino acids. The germline V gene has CDR1 SGHDT and CDR2 YYEEEE. The CDR3 DNA reads TGTGCCAGCATCATTGGAGCTAGTGACGAGACCCAGTACTTC. Residues: CASIIGASDETQYF.

This clone has a handful of counts. This chain joins TRBV10-3 and TRBJ2-3, with D possibly being TRBD2 (5 bases). This CDR3 spans 12 amino acids. V lost 7 bases and J lost 2, with 7 bases in between. Germline V gene lookup returns CDR1 ENHRY and CDR2 SYGVKD. The CDR3 here is CAITGDTDTQYF. In DNA, the CDR3 is TGTGCCATCACCGGGGACACAGATACGCAGTATTTT.

The chain is built from TRBV6-6 and TRBJ2-7; weak D call: TRBD2 (6 bases). Per germline, CDR1 MNHNY and CDR2 SVGAGI (reference sequence). The ends were cut back, 2 bases at V and 7 bases at J, with 6 bases in the middle. The CDR3 is 11 amino acids. CDR3 residues: CASSYGGEQYF. The CDR3 DNA follows: TGTGCCAGCAGTTACGGGGGGGAGCAGTACTTC.

The rearrangement joins TRBV21-1 to TRBJ1-5. TRBV21-1 is given as a pseudogene. The CDR3 covers 16 residues. As DNA, the CDR3 is TGTGCCAGCAGTGACGTCGGGGGTTATGGGAATCAGCCCCAGCATTTT. As protein: CASSDVGGYGNQPQHF.

V usage is TRBV6-1 and J usage is TRBJ2-3; 11 positions match TRBD1. V gave up 2 bases and J gave up 6 bases; unmatched junction bases: 4. This CDR3 has 15 residues. From germline, CDR1 is MNHNS and CDR2 SASEGT. For the CDR3, the DNA is TGTGCCAGCAGTGAAAGGACAGGGGGCCGGGATACGCAGTATTTT. This codes for CASSERTGGRDTQYF.

This chain links TRBV4-1 with TRBJ1-1, with D perhaps TRBD1 (5 bases). CDR1 MGHRA and CDR2 YSYEKL come from the germline V gene. The CDR3 consists of 14 residues. Trimming removed 4 bases at V and 3 bases at J, with 12 bases between. The DNA for the CDR3 is TGCGCCAGCAGCCTCGGGGGGAGGCACACTGAAGCTTTCTTT. It translates to CASSLGGRHTEAFF.

This clone showed up just a few times. The chain joins TRBV2 to TRBJ1-5; 7 bases match TRBD1. Germline V CDR1 and CDR2: SNHLY, FYNNEI. Trimming at V came to 4 bases and at J to 3 bases, leaving 6 bases not matched to a gene. The CDR3 contains 15 residues. The CDR3 bases are TGTGCCAGCAGTGCGGCAGGGGGACCCAATCAGCCCCAGCATTTT. Translated, it gives CASSAAGGPNQPQHF.

The J gene is TRBJ2-1, the V gene TRBV28, with 13 bases aligning to TRBD2. V dropped 6 bases and J dropped 8; count of bases not matched to a gene: 7. This CDR3 comprises 15 residues. Germline CDR1 and CDR2: MDHEN and SYDVKM. CDR3 protein: CASSPTSGGWYEQFF. As DNA, the CDR3 is TGTGCCAGCAGCCCGACTAGCGGGGGGTGGTATGAGCAGTTCTTC. The whole variable domain, remainder taken from reference TRBV28 and TRBJ2-1, is DVKVTQSSRYLVKRTGEKVFLECVQDMDHENMFWYRQDPGLGLRLIYFSYDVKMKEKGDIPEGYSVSREKKERFSLILESASTNQTSMYLCASSPTSGGWYEQFFGPGTRLTVL.

CDR3 nucleotide sequence: TGTGCCAGTAGTATCCGGACAGGGGCGAAGATGAACACTGAAGCTTTCTTT. Its protein product is CASSIRTGAKMNTEAFF. This chain connects TRBV19 to TRBJ1-1; 9 nucleotides match TRBD1. Germline assignment: CDR1 LNHDA and CDR2 SQIVND (reference sequence). This CDR3 region has 17 residues. Trimming took 3 bases from V and 0 from J; bases not matched to a gene: 8.

V and J are TRBV6-4 and TRBJ1-1; perhaps TRBD1 as D (5 bases). Looked up from germline, CDR1 is MRHNA and CDR2 is SNTAGT. This CDR3 spans 15 amino acids. The ends were cut back, 3 bases at V and 0 bases at J, with 11 bases in the middle. For the CDR3, the DNA is TGTGCCAGCAGTGAGGAGGGGCGGATGAACACTGAAGCTTTCTTT. Translating it yields CASSEEGRMNTEAFF.

The V and J genes are TRBV5-1 and TRBJ1-2, with unresolved D. Trimming pared 0 bases from V and 4 bases from J, leaving 13 bases between. The CDR3 consists of 15 residues. Germline V gene data show CDR1 as SGHRS and CDR2 as YFSETQ. CDR3 loop: CASSLGTSGGYGYTF. The CDR3 nucleotides read TGCGCCAGCAGCTTGGGAACGTCGGGAGGCTATGGCTACACCTTC.

This CDR3 reads CASLTRETQYF. As DNA, the CDR3 is TGTGCCAGCCTTACGCGGGAGACCCAGTACTTC. The J gene is TRBJ2-5, the V gene TRBV6-5; the D is unclear. This CDR3 comprises 11 residues. The germline V gene encodes CDR1 MNHEY and CDR2 SVGAGI. V lost 8 bases and J 5 bases, leaving 9 bases between the germline ends.